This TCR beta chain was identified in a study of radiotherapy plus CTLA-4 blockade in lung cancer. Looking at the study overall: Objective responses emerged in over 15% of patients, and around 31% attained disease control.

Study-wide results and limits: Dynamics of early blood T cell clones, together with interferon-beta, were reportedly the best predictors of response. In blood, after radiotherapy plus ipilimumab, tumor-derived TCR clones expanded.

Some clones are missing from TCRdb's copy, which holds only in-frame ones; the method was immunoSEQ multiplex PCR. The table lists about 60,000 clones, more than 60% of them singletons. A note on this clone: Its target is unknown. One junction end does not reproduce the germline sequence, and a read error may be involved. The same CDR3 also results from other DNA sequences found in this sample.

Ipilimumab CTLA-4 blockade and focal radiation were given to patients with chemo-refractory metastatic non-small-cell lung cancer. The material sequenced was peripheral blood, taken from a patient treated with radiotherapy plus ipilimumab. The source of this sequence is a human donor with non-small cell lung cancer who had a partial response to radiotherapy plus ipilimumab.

The CDR3 region has the DNA TGTGCCAGCAGTGAATCCGGGGAAAATAATTCACCTCTCCACTTT. Amino acids: CASSESGENNSPLHF. The chain couples TRBV6-1 to TRBJ1-6; no definite D call. Germline-derived CDR1 and CDR2 are MNHNS and SASEGT. This CDR3 has 15 amino acids.